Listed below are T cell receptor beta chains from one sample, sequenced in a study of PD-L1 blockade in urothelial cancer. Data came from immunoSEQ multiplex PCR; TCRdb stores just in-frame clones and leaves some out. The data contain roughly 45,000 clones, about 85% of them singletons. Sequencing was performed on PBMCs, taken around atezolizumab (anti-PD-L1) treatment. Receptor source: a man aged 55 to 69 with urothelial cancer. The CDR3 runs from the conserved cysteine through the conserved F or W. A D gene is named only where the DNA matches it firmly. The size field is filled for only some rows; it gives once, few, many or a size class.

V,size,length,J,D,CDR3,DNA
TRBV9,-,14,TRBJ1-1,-,CASSVDTRNTEAFF,TGTGCCAGCAGCGTAGACACCAGGAACACTGAAGCTTTCTTT
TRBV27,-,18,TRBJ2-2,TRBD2,CASSPASGIPINTGELFF,TGTGCCAGCAGTCCTGCTAGCGGGATACCTATTAACACCGGGGAGCTGTTTTTT
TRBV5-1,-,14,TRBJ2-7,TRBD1,CASSLVGGFYEQYF,TGCGCCAGCAGCTTAGTAGGGGGCTTTTACGAGCAGTACTTC
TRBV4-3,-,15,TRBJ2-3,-,CASSQDLAGTDTQYF,TGCGCCAGCAGCCAAGATTTAGCCGGCACAGATACGCAGTATTTT
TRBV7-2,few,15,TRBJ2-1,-,CASSRNLGLQFEQFF,TGTGCCAGCAGCCGCAATTTGGGCTTACAATTCGAGCAGTTCTTC
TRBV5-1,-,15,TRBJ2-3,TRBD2,CASRLGLAGGDTQYF,TGCGCCAGCAGACTCGGACTAGCGGGGGGAGATACGCAGTATTTT
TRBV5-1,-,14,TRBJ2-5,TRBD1,CASSGQGAQETQYF,TGCGCCAGCAGCGGCCAGGGGGCCCAAGAGACCCAGTACTTC
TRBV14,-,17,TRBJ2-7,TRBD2,CASSQDGPFGGTYEQYF,TGTGCCAGCAGCCAAGATGGGCCTTTCGGGGGGACCTACGAGCAGTACTTC
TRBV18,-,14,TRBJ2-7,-,CASSEWQGPYEQYF,TGTGCCAGCTCCGAATGGCAGGGCCCCTACGAGCAGTACTTC
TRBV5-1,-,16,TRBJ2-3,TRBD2,CASSQGLAGVLDTQYF,TGCGCCAGCAGCCAGGGACTAGCGGGGGTACTAGATACGCAGTATTTT
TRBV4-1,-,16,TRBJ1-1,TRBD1,CASSQGYRGVNTEAFF,TGCGCCAGCAGCCAGGGATACAGGGGAGTGAACACTGAAGCTTTCTTT
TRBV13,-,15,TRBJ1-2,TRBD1,CASSFLGGDTHLDAF,TGTGCCAGCAGCTTCCTAGGGGGCGACACCCATCTGGATGCCTTC
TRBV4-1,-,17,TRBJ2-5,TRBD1,CASSQGPGQGAEGTQYF,TGCGCCAGCAGCCAGGGACCGGGACAGGGGGCCGAGGGGACCCAGTACTTC
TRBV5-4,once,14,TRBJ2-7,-,CASSLGLSTYEQYF,TGTGCCAGCAGCTTGGGACTATCTACCTACGAGCAGTACTTC
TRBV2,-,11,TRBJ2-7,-,CASTVSYEQYF,TGTGCCAGCACAGTCTCCTACGAGCAGTACTTC
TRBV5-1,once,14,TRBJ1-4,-,CASSSIQDNEKLFF,TGCGCCAGCAGCTCCATACAGGATAATGAAAAACTGTTTTTT
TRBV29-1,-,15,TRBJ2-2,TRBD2,CSVVGGSSNTGELFF,TGCAGCGTTGTCGGGGGGTCTTCCAACACCGGGGAGCTGTTTTTT
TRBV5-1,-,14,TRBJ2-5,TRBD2,CASSVSGGWQTQYF,TGCGCCAGCAGCGTTAGCGGGGGTTGGCAGACCCAGTACTTC
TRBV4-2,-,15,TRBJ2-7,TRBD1,CASRGGQGASYEQYF,TGTGCCAGCAGGGGGGGACAGGGGGCATCCTACGAGCAGTACTTC
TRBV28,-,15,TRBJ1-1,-,CASSLRFGGFPEAFF,TGTGCCAGCAGTTTACGATTCGGGGGGTTCCCTGAAGCTTTCTTT
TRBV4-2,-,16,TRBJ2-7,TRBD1,CASSHPRGQRSYEQYF,TGTGCCAGCAGCCATCCCAGGGGACAGAGATCCTACGAGCAGTACTTC
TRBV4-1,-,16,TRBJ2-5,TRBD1,CASSHQGANPQETQYF,TGCGCCAGCAGCCACCAGGGGGCGAATCCCCAAGAGACCCAGTACTTC
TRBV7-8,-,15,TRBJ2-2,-,CASTGGGAETGELFF,TGTGCCAGCACCGGAGGGGGGGCTGAGACCGGGGAGCTGTTTTTT
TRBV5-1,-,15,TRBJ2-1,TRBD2,CASSLGGLAGNEQFF,TGCGCCAGCAGCTTGGGGGGACTAGCGGGGAATGAGCAGTTCTTC
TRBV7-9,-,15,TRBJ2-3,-,CASSLARGGTDTQYF,TGTGCCAGCAGCTTAGCGAGAGGTGGGACAGATACGCAGTATTTT
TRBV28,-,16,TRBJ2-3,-,CASSPRDHRGTDTQYF,TGTGCCAGCAGCCCCAGAGACCACAGGGGCACAGATACGCAGTATTTT
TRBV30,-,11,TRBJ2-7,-,CAWKQGYEQYF,TGTGCCTGGAAACAGGGTTACGAGCAGTACTTC
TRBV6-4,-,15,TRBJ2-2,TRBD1,CASSRDRANTGELFF,TGTGCCAGCAGTCGGGACAGGGCGAACACCGGGGAGCTGTTTTTT
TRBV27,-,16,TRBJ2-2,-,CASSLHGFANTGELFF,TGTGCCAGCAGTTTACACGGGTTCGCGAACACCGGGGAGCTGTTTTTT
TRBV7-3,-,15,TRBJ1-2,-,CASRKLPTDDYGYTF,TGTGCCAGCAGGAAGTTGCCGACAGACGACTATGGCTACACCTTC
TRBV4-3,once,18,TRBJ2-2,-,CASSLGIAWSTDTGELFF,TGCGCCAGCAGCCTAGGAATCGCGTGGTCTACAGACACCGGGGAGCTGTTTTTT
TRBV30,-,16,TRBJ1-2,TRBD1,CAVVSDRAAANYGYTF,TGTGCCGTCGTCTCCGACAGGGCGGCCGCTAACTATGGCTACACCTTC
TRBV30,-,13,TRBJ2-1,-,CAWSVSRRGEQFF,TGTGCCTGGAGTGTATCGAGGAGGGGAGAGCAGTTCTTC
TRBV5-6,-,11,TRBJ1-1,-,CASSSGQLQVF,TGTGCCAGCAGCTCTGGACAGCTCCAGGTCTTT
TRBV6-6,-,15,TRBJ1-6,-,CASRAPTAYNSPLHF,TGTGCCAGCAGAGCGCCGACAGCCTATAATTCACCCCTCCACTTT
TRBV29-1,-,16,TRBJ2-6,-,CSAVGAGESGANVLTF,TGCAGCGCCGTTGGGGCAGGGGAATCTGGGGCCAACGTCCTGACTTTC
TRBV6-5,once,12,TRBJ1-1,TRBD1,CASSHRQGEAFF,TGTGCCAGCAGTCACCGACAGGGGGAAGCTTTCTTT
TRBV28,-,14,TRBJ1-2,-,CASSLIQGTLGYTF,TGTGCCAGCAGTTTAATCCAGGGGACGTTAGGCTACACCTTC
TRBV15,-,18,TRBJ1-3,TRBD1,CATSRDGFQGAGGNTIYF,TGTGCCACCAGCAGAGATGGGTTCCAGGGGGCTGGAGGAAACACCATATATTTT
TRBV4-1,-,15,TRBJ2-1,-,CASSQTGTGNLEQFF,TGCGCCAGCAGCCAAACCGGGACTGGGAATTTGGAGCAGTTCTTC
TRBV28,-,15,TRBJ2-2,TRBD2,CASKGSGGGTGELFF,TGTGCCAGCAAAGGGAGCGGGGGGGGCACCGGGGAGCTGTTTTTT
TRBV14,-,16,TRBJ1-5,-,CASSFGRGDSNQPQHF,TGTGCCAGCAGCTTTGGCAGGGGAGACAGCAATCAGCCCCAGCATTTT
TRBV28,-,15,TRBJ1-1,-,CASSSHDRVNTEAFF,TGTGCCAGCAGTTCCCATGACAGAGTGAACACTGAAGCTTTCTTT
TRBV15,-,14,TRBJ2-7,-,CATSIGREKGEQYF,TGTGCCACCAGCATAGGCAGGGAAAAAGGCGAGCAGTACTTC
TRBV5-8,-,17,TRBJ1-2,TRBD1,CASSPGQGQTFWYGYTF,TGTGCCAGCAGCCCCGGACAGGGACAGACTTTTTGGTATGGCTACACCTTC
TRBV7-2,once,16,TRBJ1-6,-,CASSLTGSSYNSPLHF,TGTGCCAGCAGCTTGACGGGTAGCTCCTATAATTCACCCCTCCACTTT
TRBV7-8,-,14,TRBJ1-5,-,CASSPNRLNQPQHF,TGTGCCAGCAGCCCGAACAGGTTAAATCAGCCCCAGCATTTT
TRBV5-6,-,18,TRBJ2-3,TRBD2,CASSPFLAGGPGTDTQYF,TGTGCCAGCAGCCCCTTTCTAGCGGGGGGGCCGGGTACAGATACGCAGTATTTT
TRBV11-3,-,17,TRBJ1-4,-,CASSLKVYRTYHEKLFF,TGTGCCAGCAGCTTAAAGGTCTACAGGACCTACCATGAAAAACTGTTTTTT
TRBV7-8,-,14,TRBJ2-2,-,CASTLGVNTGELFF,TGTGCCAGCACCCTCGGGGTTAACACCGGGGAGCTGTTTTTT
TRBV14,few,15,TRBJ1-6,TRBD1,CASSQTQGRNSPLHF,TGTGCCAGCAGCCAAACACAGGGGCGGAATTCACCCCTCCACTTT